Included here is one T cell receptor beta chain sequence, with context. Using immunoSEQ multiplex PCR, the repertoire was profiled, and TCRdb retains in-frame clones only, with some absent. The sample includes about 240,000 clones, approximately 83% of them seen just once. This entry is derived from a study of blood T cell repertoires in COVID-19. After removal of 5 bases from V and 0 bases from J, the junction contained 11 bases not matched to a gene. The CDR3 is 17 amino acids. CDR1 and CDR2 from the germline V gene are SGHVS and FNYEAQ. The material sequenced was PBMCs or T cells enriched from blood (not recorded which). The V call is TRBV7-6, the J call TRBJ2-3; 7 positions agree with TRBD2. This receptor was obtained from a middle-aged woman who had been exposed to COVID-19. CDR3 sequence (DNA): TGTGCCAGCAGCCACCTCATTAAAGCGGGGAGCACAGATACGCAGTATTTT. It translates to CASSHLIKAGSTDTQYF.